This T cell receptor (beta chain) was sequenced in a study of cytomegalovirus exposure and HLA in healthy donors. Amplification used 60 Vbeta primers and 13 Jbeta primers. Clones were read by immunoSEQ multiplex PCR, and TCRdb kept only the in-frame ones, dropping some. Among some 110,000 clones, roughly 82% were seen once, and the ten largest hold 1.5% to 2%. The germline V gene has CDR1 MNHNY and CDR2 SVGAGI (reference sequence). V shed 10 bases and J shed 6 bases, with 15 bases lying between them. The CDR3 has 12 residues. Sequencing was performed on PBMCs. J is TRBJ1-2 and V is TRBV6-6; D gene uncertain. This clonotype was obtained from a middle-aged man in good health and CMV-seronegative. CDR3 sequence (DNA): TGTGCCACCCTCCGAGGCATCGATGGCTACACCTTC. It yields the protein CATLRGIDGYTF.